The 31 T cell receptor beta chains in this list originate from one sample, sequenced in a study of CD8 T cells in ankylosing spondylitis. Overall study results and limits: For ankylosing spondylitis blood, a TCR beta motif of under 10 highly homologous variants appeared characteristic.

TCRdb ran MiXCR on the 5' RACE reads and lists one entry per CDR3 protein. The table records more than 600,000 distinct CDR3 sequences, over 15% of them present only once. No antigen is known for these receptors. Sequencing input: blood, either unsorted or a sorted T cell fraction (not recorded which). These TCRs come from a male donor with ankylosing spondylitis.

This clonotype has more than one count but fewer than ten. The chain links TRBV6-4 to TRBJ1-1, with D possibly matching TRBD1 (5 bases). V lost 6 bases to trimming and J lost 0 bases, with 11 bases between them. CDR1 and CDR2 from the germline V gene are MRHNA and SNTAGT. The length of the CDR3 is 14 residues. As DNA, the CDR3 is TGTGCCAGCAGGCAGGGCGGCTTGAACACTGAAGCTTTCTTT. Its translation: CASRQGGLNTEAFF.

There are many counts of this clonotype. The J gene is TRBJ1-2, the V gene TRBV20-1; D is possibly TRBD1 (6 bases). Germline V gene lookup returns CDR1 DFQATT and CDR2 SNEGSKA (reference sequence). Trimming left V 4 bases short and J 5 bases short, with 11 bases between. This CDR3 has 12 amino acids. The CDR3 sequence is CSAMDSQYGYTF. As DNA, the CDR3 is TGCAGTGCTATGGACAGCCAATATGGCTACACCTTC.

The chain carries TRBV20-1 and TRBJ2-5; no clear D. The germline V gene encodes CDR1 DFQATT and CDR2 SNEGSKA (reference sequence). The CDR3 extends over 14 amino acids. The V end was cut by 0 bases, the J end by 2 bases, with 10 bases between. The CDR3 DNA follows: TGCAGTGCTAGAGATATGGAAAAACAAGAGACCCAGTACTTC. Its translation is CSARDMEKQETQYF.

This clonotype was counted only a few times. The J gene is TRBJ2-3, the V gene TRBV19; D ambiguous. Germline CDR1 is LNHDA and CDR2 is SQIVND (reference sequence). V shed 5 bases and J shed 4 bases, with 16 bases lying between them. The CDR3 length is 15 residues. CDR3 region: CASSGRAPLSDTQYF. CDR3 DNA: TGTGCCAGTAGTGGCCGGGCTCCTTTGTCAGATACGCAGTATTTT.

In its sample, this clonotype was seen many times. V and J are TRBV29-1 and TRBJ2-7; possible D gene TRBD1, 6 bases. Germline CDR1 SQVTM, CDR2 ANQGSEA. The CDR3 totals 14 residues. With 7 bases removed from V and 0 bases from J, the gap between germline ends came to 16 bases. This chain's CDR3 is CSAIGTPNSYEQYF. In nucleotides, the CDR3 is TGCAGCGCCATCGGGACACCAAACTCCTACGAGCAGTACTTC.

This clonotype showed up just a few times. The rearrangement links TRBV5-1 to TRBJ1-2, with a weak D call TRBD1 (5 bases). The CDR3 sequence is 13 residues long. Trimming took 2 bases from V and 7 from J, leaving 12 bases between them. Germline CDR1 and CDR2: SGHRS and YFSETQ. The CDR3 protein is CASSFGTKFGYTF. The CDR3, as DNA: TGCGCCAGCAGCTTCGGGACTAAGTTTGGCTACACCTTC.

This clonotype was recorded many times. The chain links TRBV20-1 to TRBJ2-1; D is unresolved. The CDR3 runs to 14 residues. CDR1 and CDR2 from the germline V gene are DFQATT and SNEGSKA (reference sequence). V dropped 0 bases and J dropped 3 bases, with 9 bases sitting between them. DNA of the CDR3: TGCAGTGCTAGAGATGGTACGCGCTACAATGAGCAGTTCTTC. It codes for CSARDGTRYNEQFF.

This clonotype has just a few counts. V gene TRBV27 combines with J gene TRBJ2-1; tentatively, D is TRBD1 (6 bases). The CDR3 length is 13 residues. The V end lost 5 bases, the J end lost 12 bases, and 17 bases lay between the germline ends. Germline CDR1 MNHEY, CDR2 SMNVEV (reference sequence). CDR3 sequence (DNA): TGTGCCAGCAGTACTCCCGGGACATCGCTGCAGTTCTTC. It yields the protein CASSTPGTSLQFF.

The CDR3 bases are TGCGCCAGCAGACAGGACAGCAATGAGCAGTTCTTC. Its protein product is CASRQDSNEQFF. This chain connects TRBV5-1 to TRBJ2-1; possibly TRBD1 for D (6 bases). The length of the CDR3 is 12 residues. Germline assignment: CDR1 SGHRS and CDR2 YFSETQ. The V and J ends lost 5 bases and 6 bases respectively, with 9 bases between them.

Here the CDR3 reads CASLSDGRLYGYTF. For the CDR3, the DNA is TGTGCCAGCCTCTCGGACGGGCGGCTCTATGGCTACACCTTC. The genes are TRBV2 and TRBJ1-2; D uncertain. The V and J ends lost 8 bases and 4 bases respectively, with 17 bases between them. CDR3 length equals 14 residues. The V gene's germline CDR1 is SNHLY and CDR2 FYNNEI.

This sequence joins TRBV29-1 and TRBJ1-2; TRBD1 might be the D (6 bases). Per germline, CDR1 SQVTM and CDR2 ANQGSEA. V dropped 4 bases and J dropped 2 bases, with 11 bases sitting between them. This CDR3 has 13 residues. The CDR3: CSVARGTNYGYTF. As DNA, the CDR3 is TGCAGCGTTGCGAGGGGGACGAACTATGGCTACACCTTC. Combining the CDR3 with reference TRBV29-1 and TRBJ1-2 gives the whole variable domain SAVISQKPSRDICQRGTSLTIQCQVDSQVTMMFWYRQQPGQSLTLIATANQGSEATYESGFVIDKFPISRPNLTFSTLTVSNMSPEDSSIYLCSVARGTNYGYTFGSGTRLTVV.

This clonotype was seen many times. The V call is TRBV29-1, the J call TRBJ2-7; D ambiguous. Trimming cost V 5 bases and J 4 bases, with 15 bases left between them. Germline V CDR1 and CDR2: SQVTM, ANQGSEA. The CDR3 loop spans 13 amino acids. CDR3 residues: CSVCFDLEYEQYF. The CDR3, as DNA: TGCAGCGTTTGTTTCGACTTAGAGTACGAGCAGTACTTC.

This clonotype occurred many times. The gene calls are TRBV29-1 and TRBJ2-3, with D maybe TRBD1 (5 bases). CDR1 is SQVTM and CDR2 is ANQGSEA in the germline V gene. The CDR3 spans 15 residues. Trimming pared 0 bases from V and 3 bases from J, leaving 13 bases between. The CDR3 coding sequence is TGCAGCGTTGAAGATTCGGCAGGGAAGACAGATACGCAGTATTTT. Its translation: CSVEDSAGKTDTQYF.

This sequence joins TRBV7-6 and TRBJ2-7, with a tentative D call TRBD1 (6 bases). From germline, CDR1 is SGHVS and CDR2 FNYEAQ. The CDR3 is 16 amino acids. Trimming took off 3 bases at V and 2 bases at J, with 17 bases between the two ends. The CDR3 coding sequence is TGTGCCAGCAGCTTGGGCCGGGACAAAGGTGCCTACGAGCAGTACTTC. Residues: CASSLGRDKGAYEQYF.

For the CDR3, the DNA is TGTGCCAGCAGTTTAGGGGGGAATCGCAATCAGCCCCAGCATTTT. This encodes CASSLGGNRNQPQHF. The chain joins TRBV12-3 or TRBV12-4 to TRBJ1-5, with D possibly TRBD1 on 5 matching bases. This CDR3 region has 15 residues. Deletions cut 1 base from V and 2 bases from J, with 9 bases between.

The table lists this clonotype with a few counts. CDR3 coding DNA: TGTGCCAGCAGGCAAGCGGACTCCTACGAGCAGTACTTC. Residues: CASRQADSYEQYF. This chain joins TRBV28 and TRBJ2-7; D perhaps matches TRBD2 (5 bases). V was trimmed by 6 bases and J by 0 bases, leaving 9 bases between them. The CDR3 consists of 13 residues. Germline CDR1 and CDR2: MDHEN and SYDVKM.

The sample holds a few counts of this clonotype. This rearrangement joins TRBV6-1 to TRBJ2-2; the D gene could be TRBD1 or TRBD2 (5 bases each). Germline V CDR1 and CDR2: MNHNS, SASEGT. The germline V and J ends were trimmed by 7 bases and 3 bases, with 12 bases remaining between them. The CDR3 sequence is 14 residues long. CDR3 DNA sequence: TGTGCCAGCATCGGGCAGGGACACACCGGGGAGCTGTTTTTT. It encodes CASIGQGHTGELFF.

The J gene is TRBJ2-4, the V gene TRBV29-1; a weak D match, TRBD1 (6 bases). This CDR3 is built from 12 residues. CDR1 and CDR2 from the germline V gene are SQVTM and ANQGSEA. Between the trimmed V and J ends, which lost 5 bases and 8 bases, there was a span of 13 bases. CDR3 protein: CSVLQGSDIQYF. The CDR3, as DNA: TGCAGCGTTTTACAGGGATCGGACATTCAGTACTTC.

This chain connects TRBV10-2 to TRBJ1-2, with D unclear. V was pared by 3 bases and J by 0 bases, with 14 bases between. The CDR3 runs 16 residues. Germline V gives CDR1 WSHSY, CDR2 SAAADI. CDR3 nucleotides: TGCGCCAGCAGTGACCCGAAGGGTAATCCTAACTATGGCTACACCTTC. The encoded protein is CASSDPKGNPNYGYTF.

In this sample, this clonotype turned up many times. CDR3: CSVLIPDRRYNQPQHF. Written as DNA, the CDR3 is TGCAGTGTGCTTATTCCCGACAGGCGATACAATCAGCCCCAGCATTTT. The chain employs TRBV20-1 and TRBJ1-5; D perhaps matches TRBD1 (6 bases). V lost 7 bases and J lost 3, with 22 bases in between. The germline V gene has CDR1 DFQATT and CDR2 SNEGSKA (reference sequence). The CDR3 spans 16 residues.

The gene calls are TRBV6-1 and TRBJ1-5; no clear D gene. Germline V gene lookup returns CDR1 MNHNS and CDR2 SASEGT. V shed 6 bases and J shed 4 bases, with 13 bases lying between them. The CDR3 loop spans 14 amino acids. CDR3 sequence reads: CASSRRPGNQPQHF. DNA of the CDR3: TGTGCCAGCAGCAGACGACCCGGGAATCAGCCCCAGCATTTT.

V and J are TRBV19 and TRBJ2-5; no reliable D call. Trimming stripped 5 bases from V and 1 base from J, with 8 bases between. Germline V CDR1 and CDR2: LNHDA, SQIVND (reference sequence). The CDR3 is 13 amino acids. CDR3 coding DNA: TGTGCCAGTAGTTTTACGTCCCAAGAGACCCAGTACTTC. It is translated as CASSFTSQETQYF.

This clonotype was recorded a few times. This chain's CDR3 is CASGLAGEFSYEQYF. The CDR3 region has the DNA TGTGCCAGCGGTCTAGCGGGGGAATTCTCCTACGAGCAGTACTTC. This chain links TRBV12-3 or TRBV12-4 with TRBJ2-7; 10 positions match TRBD2. The ends lost 8 bases at V and 0 bases at J; junction bases unmatched: 7. The CDR3 loop spans 15 amino acids.

This clonotype came up many times. The rearrangement links TRBV29-1 to TRBJ1-2; weak D call: TRBD1 (6 bases). CDR3 length equals 15 residues. V was pared by 3 bases and J by 0 bases, with 14 bases between. The V gene's germline CDR1 is SQVTM and CDR2 ANQGSEA. The CDR3 coding sequence is TGCAGCGTTGATTGGGGGGACACCCCTAACTATGGCTACACCTTC. Protein sequence: CSVDWGDTPNYGYTF.

The chain carries TRBV4-2 and TRBJ2-7; TRBD2 might be the D (6 bases). CDR1 is LGHNA, CDR2 YNFKEQ, per germline. Trimming removed 1 base at V and 0 bases at J, with 13 bases between. This CDR3 is 16 amino acids long. In DNA form, the CDR3 reads TGTGCCAGCAGCCAAGCTCCTGGGGACTTCTCCTACGAGCAGTACTTC. Encoded protein: CASSQAPGDFSYEQYF.

J is TRBJ2-1 and V is TRBV20-1, with TRBD2 matching over 9 bases. Germline V gives CDR1 DFQATT, CDR2 SNEGSKA (reference sequence). V was clipped by 3 bases and J by 9 bases; unmatched bases: 9. This CDR3 has 14 amino acids. The CDR3 sequence is CSARASGVGGEQFF. CDR3 sequence (DNA): TGCAGTGCTAGGGCTAGCGGGGTGGGGGGTGAGCAGTTCTTC.

The chain is built from TRBV19 and TRBJ1-6, with 7 positions matching TRBD1. Germline V CDR1 and CDR2: LNHDA, SQIVND (reference sequence). V gave up 5 bases and J gave up 8 bases; unmatched junction bases: 9. This CDR3 has 15 residues. DNA of the CDR3: TGTGCCAGTAGTGTGTCCGGGACAGCCTATTCACCCCTCCACTTT. Residues: CASSVSGTAYSPLHF.

This clonotype was seen once. The chain carries TRBV7-6 and TRBJ1-3; 9 bases align to TRBD1. Germline CDR1 SGHVS, CDR2 FNYEAQ. V lost 2 bases to trimming and J lost 4 bases; unmatched junction nucleotides: 3. The CDR3 sequence is 15 residues long. The CDR3 region is CASSLPDRGGNTIYF. CDR3 nucleotides: TGTGCCAGCAGCTTACCGGACAGGGGCGGAAACACCATATATTTT.

This clonotype was counted only a few times. The V gene is TRBV29-1, the J gene TRBJ1-2, with D hard to call. V gave up 6 bases and J gave up 6 bases, with 17 bases separating them. This CDR3 has 13 amino acids. The germline V gene has CDR1 SQVTM and CDR2 ANQGSEA. The CDR3 protein is CSVLEAGSDGYTF. The DNA for the CDR3 is TGCAGCGTCCTGGAGGCGGGTTCGGATGGCTACACCTTC. Supplemented by reference TRBV29-1 and TRBJ1-2, the full variable domain reads SAVISQKPSRDICQRGTSLTIQCQVDSQVTMMFWYRQQPGQSLTLIATANQGSEATYESGFVIDKFPISRPNLTFSTLTVSNMSPEDSSIYLCSVLEAGSDGYTFGSGTRLTVV.

CDR3 in DNA: TGTGCCAGCAGCCGGACTAGCGGGAGGAGCACAGATACGCAGTATTTT. Its protein is CASSRTSGRSTDTQYF. V gene TRBV5-5 combines with J gene TRBJ2-3; 14 nucleotides align to TRBD2. Germline trimming cut 4 bases from V and 0 bases from J; bases unmatched to any gene: 1. This CDR3 contains 16 residues. Per germline, CDR1 SGHKS and CDR2 YYEKEE (reference sequence).

Only a few counts were recorded for this clonotype. This chain links TRBV5-1 with TRBJ1-2; D is unclear. Germline lookup yields CDR1 SGHRS and CDR2 YFSETQ. Between the trimmed V and J ends, which lost 0 bases and 5 bases, there was a span of 14 bases. The CDR3 consists of 15 residues. DNA for the CDR3: TGCGCCAGCAGCTTGGACGATGGGAGGAATTATGGCTACACCTTC. Its protein is CASSLDDGRNYGYTF. The full variable domain, with the rest looked up from reference TRBV5-1 and TRBJ1-2, is KAGVTQTPRYLIKTRGQQVTLSCSPISGHRSVSWYQQTPGQGLQFLFEYFSETQRNKGNFPGRFSGRQFSNSRSEMNVSTLELGDSALYLCASSLDDGRNYGYTFGSGTRLTVV.